These 30 T cell receptor beta chains were all obtained from the same sample, sequenced in a study of Graves' ophthalmopathy and Graves' hyperthyroidism (dated by TCRdb to 2016 to 2019). For sequencing, an Illumina HiSeq 2000 was employed. TCR beta CDR3 regions were amplified from RNA transcripts for repertoire sequencing. The first round was an RT-PCR using HTBI primers with the Qiagen OneStep RT-PCR kit, and this first round was followed by a second-round multiplex PCR, then size selection and purification. The raw public data were reprocessed by TCRdb itself: fastp quality trimming at Q25, MiXCR clonotype calling, in-frame beta chains only. Rows are combined by CDR3 protein, so each entry shows the most common genes and DNA. This sample gives approximately 540,000 distinct CDR3 sequences in total; under 45% of them show up just once. The ten top clones hold roughly 4.5% of the sample. The sample consisted of peripheral blood or thyroid tissue (not recorded which). These TCRs come from an adult man with Graves' hyperthyroidism.

This clonotype was recorded many times. A read error may produce the germline difference seen at one junction end. V gene TRBV24-1 combines with J gene TRBJ1-4; the D gene is possibly TRBD1 (6 bases). Germline-derived CDR1 and CDR2 are KGHDR and SFDVKD. The CDR3 covers 16 residues. The CDR3 sequence: CATSDSTGRTSEKLFF. In nucleotides, the CDR3 is TGTGCCACCAGTGATTCTACAGGGAGGACTAGTGAAAAACTGTTTTTT.

This chain joins TRBV19 and TRBJ2-1; D is undetermined. V lost 5 bases and J lost 6, with 11 bases in between. The germline gives CDR1 LNHDA, CDR2 SQIVND (reference sequence). The CDR3 length is 13 residues. CDR3 region: CASSLSQGNEQFF. For the CDR3, the DNA is TGTGCCAGTAGTTTATCTCAAGGCAATGAGCAGTTCTTC. The full variable domain, rest sourced from reference TRBV19 and TRBJ2-1, is DGGITQSPKYLFRKEGQNVTLSCEQNLNHDAMYWYRQDPGQGLRLIYYSQIVNDFQKGDIAEGYSVSREKKESFPLTVTSAQKNPTAFYLCASSLSQGNEQFFGPGTRLTVL.

In the case of this clonotype: At one end, the junction sequence differs from germline, possibly due to a read error. This chain joins TRBV10-2 and TRBJ1-6; D is perhaps TRBD1 (5 bases). Germline loops: CDR1 WSHSY, CDR2 SAAADI. CDR3 length: 14 residues. CDR3 coding DNA: TGCGCCAGCAGTGAAGACAGATATAGTTCACCCTTCCACTTT. Translated: CASSEDRYSSPFHF.

This clonotype was seen at least ten times. The V and J genes are TRBV7-6 and TRBJ2-5, with 8 bases matching TRBD1. V shed 0 bases, J shed 3 bases, and the junction held 6 bases outside the gene matches. The CDR3 totals 16 residues. The germline V gene encodes CDR1 SGHVS and CDR2 FNYEAQ. This CDR3 is CASSLAPTGEEETQYF. CDR3 DNA sequence: TGTGCCAGCAGCTTAGCCCCGACAGGGGAGGAAGAGACCCAGTACTTC. Full variable domain (rest looked up from reference TRBV7-6 and TRBJ2-5): GAGVSQSPRYKVTKRGQDVALRCDPISGHVSLYWYRQALGQGPEFLTYFNYEAQQDKSGLPNDRFSAERPEGSISTLTIQRTEQRDSAMYRCASSLAPTGEEETQYFGPGTRLLVL.

This clonotype occurred many times. The chain recombines TRBV14 with TRBJ1-2; D is unresolved. The V and J ends lost 1 base and 6 bases respectively, with 6 bases between them. This CDR3 is 12 amino acids long. Germline V CDR1 and CDR2: SGHDN, FVKESK. CDR3 DNA: TGTGCCAGCAGCCAAGGTCTCCATGGCTACACCTTC. This codes for CASSQGLHGYTF.

This clonotype was counted between two and nine times. The chain carries TRBV27 and TRBJ1-4; D may be TRBD1 (6 bases). The CDR3 runs 14 residues. Germline V gives CDR1 MNHEY, CDR2 SMNVEV (reference sequence). V dropped 4 bases and J dropped 8 bases, with 14 bases sitting between them. CDR3 amino acids: CASSSSGGQEKLFF. In DNA form, the CDR3 reads TGTGCCAGCAGTTCCTCTGGGGGGCAGGAAAAACTGTTTTTT.

V usage is TRBV6-5 and J usage is TRBJ2-2; D possibly corresponds to TRBD1 (6 bases). V shed 9 bases and J shed 4 bases, with 30 bases lying between them. The germline V gene encodes CDR1 MNHEY and CDR2 SVGAGI. This CDR3 has 19 residues. CDR3 residues: CARGTGTRSVFESTGELFF. The CDR3 region has the DNA TGTGCCAGGGGAACAGGGACAAGATCGGTATTTGAAAGCACCGGGGAGCTGTTTTTT.

This clonotype was seen repeatedly, ten times or more. This chain uses TRBV5-1 with TRBJ1-5; possibly TRBD1 for D (5 bases). The V gene lost 4 bases and the J gene lost 3 bases, with 14 bases spanning the gap. The CDR3 loop spans 15 amino acids. CDR1 and CDR2 (germline): SGHRS, YFSETQ. The CDR3 loop is CASSEGTATNQPQHF. The DNA for the CDR3 is TGCGCCAGCAGCGAGGGGACGGCGACCAATCAGCCCCAGCATTTT.

This clonotype was recorded many times. The rearrangement links TRBV29-1 to TRBJ1-4; TRBD1 might be the D (5 bases). Germline assignment: CDR1 SQVTM and CDR2 ANQGSEA. Trimming took off 0 bases at V and 9 bases at J, with 17 bases between the two ends. The CDR3 length is 15 residues. Here the CDR3 DNA reads TGCAGCGTTGAAGATCAGAAGCAGGGATGGCAAAAACTGTTTTTT. Translation gives CSVEDQKQGWQKLFF.

Remarks on this clonotype: The junction does not match germline at one end; this may be a read error. This chain links TRBV7-7 with TRBJ2-3; D call uncertain. The CDR3 has 14 residues. Germline V gives CDR1 SSHAT, CDR2 FNYEAQ (reference sequence). The CDR3 loop reads CASSLDPFTDTQYF. The CDR3 DNA reads TGTGCTAGCAGCTTAGACCCTTTCACAGATACGCAGTATTTT.

This clonotype was detected many times. The genes are TRBV20-1 and TRBJ1-4; unclear D gene. The CDR3 is 15 residues long. V lost 5 bases to trimming and J lost 0 bases, with 13 bases between them. The V gene's germline CDR1 is DFQATT and CDR2 SNEGSKA (reference sequence). CDR3 sequence reads: CSAGGSTSTNEKLFF. DNA for the CDR3: TGCAGTGCTGGAGGATCTACTTCAACTAATGAAAAACTGTTTTTT.

The chain carries TRBV29-1 and TRBJ1-2, with D uncertain. Germline V gene data show CDR1 as SQVTM and CDR2 as ANQGSEA. This CDR3 has 15 residues. Trimming removed 1 base from V and 1 base from J, with 13 bases in between. The chain's CDR3 is CSVEGRTGGNYGYTF. The DNA of the CDR3 is TGCAGCGTTGAAGGCAGGACGGGAGGTAACTATGGCTACACCTTC.

In its sample, this clonotype was seen many times. The chain carries TRBV7-9 and TRBJ1-1; D might be TRBD1 (6 bases). Germline-derived CDR1 and CDR2 are SEHNR and FQNEAQ (reference sequence). Trimming took off 9 bases at V and 8 bases at J, with 10 bases between the two ends. This CDR3 has 10 amino acids. DNA of the CDR3: TGTGCCAGTAAGGGGGTGGAAGCTTTCTTT. It specifies CASKGVEAFF.

A remark on this clonotype: A much bigger clone sits one base away, suggesting this may be a read error. This chain joins TRBV29-1 and TRBJ2-5, with TRBD2 identical over 10 bases. This CDR3 contains 14 residues. CDR1 SQVTM and CDR2 ANQGSEA come from the germline V gene. The CDR3 protein is CSVAPTSGAETLYF. In DNA form, the CDR3 reads TGCAGCGTCGCCCCAACTAGCGGGGCGGAGACCCTGTACTTC.

This clonotype was seen ten or more times. The rearrangement uses TRBV24-1 and TRBJ2-5; D perhaps matches TRBD1 (5 bases). CDR3 length: 15 residues. V was trimmed by 1 base and J by 2 bases, leaving 10 bases between them. Germline CDR1 is KGHDR and CDR2 is SFDVKD. CDR3 sequence (DNA): TGTGCCACCAGTGATTTCAAGGGGAAACAAGAGACCCAGTACTTC. Encoded protein: CATSDFKGKQETQYF.

This clonotype was detected ten times or more. The chain couples TRBV28 to TRBJ2-7; 8 nucleotides match TRBD1. From germline, CDR1 is MDHEN and CDR2 SYDVKM. This CDR3 comprises 13 residues. The trim removed 3 bases at V and 5 bases at J, leaving 3 bases unmatched. Written as DNA, the CDR3 is TGTGCCAGCAGTTTTCCAGGGGGCGACGAGCAGTACTTC. Translated: CASSFPGGDEQYF.

The chain has TRBV14 and TRBJ2-7; TRBD1 matches at 7 bases. The V gene's germline CDR1 is SGHDN and CDR2 FVKESK. The J segment lost 7 bases and the V segment lost 6 bases, leaving 9 bases of the junction unmatched. The CDR3 is made up of 13 amino acids. CDR3 coding DNA: TGTGCCAGCAGACCCGACAGGGACCAAGAGCAGTACTTC. It translates to CASRPDRDQEQYF.

This clonotype showed up many times. This chain connects TRBV5-1 to TRBJ1-4; D is undetermined. V lost 0 bases, J lost 12 bases, and 18 bases lay in between. Germline values: CDR1 SGHRS, CDR2 YFSETQ. The CDR3 has 15 residues. CDR3 loop: CASSLGVTAGRELFF. In nucleotides, the CDR3 is TGCGCCAGCAGCTTGGGTGTGACTGCAGGCCGCGAACTGTTTTTT.

This clonotype was recorded at least ten times. V usage is TRBV18 and J usage is TRBJ2-5; D not resolved. The V and J ends lost 4 bases and 5 bases respectively, with 8 bases between them. The CDR3 consists of 12 residues. CDR1 KGHSH and CDR2 LQKENI come from the germline V gene. CDR3 coding DNA: TGTGCCAGCTCACACAGTTCGGAGACCCAGTACTTC. Translated: CASSHSSETQYF.

V and J are TRBV12-3 or TRBV12-4 and TRBJ2-7; D may correspond to TRBD1 or TRBD2 (6 bases each). V lost 2 bases and J lost 1, with 24 bases in between. The CDR3 is made up of 19 amino acids. DNA of the CDR3: TGTGCCAGCAGTTTATCGGGACAAAGCGTGGTAGCGGCTTCCTACGAGCAGTACTTC. This translates into CASSLSGQSVVAASYEQYF.

This clonotype was counted between two and nine times. The chain uses TRBV9 and TRBJ2-3; D unresolved. Germline-derived CDR1 and CDR2 are SGDLS and YYNGEE. V dropped 0 bases and J dropped 5 bases, with 4 bases sitting between them. The CDR3 spans 12 residues. For the CDR3, the DNA is TGTGCCAGCAGCGTAGATTTAGATACGCAGTATTTT. Protein: CASSVDLDTQYF.

This clonotype was seen repeatedly, ten times or more. CDR3 loop: CASSLRVARPYEQYF. CDR3 bases: TGCGCCAGCAGCCTTCGTGTTGCGAGACCCTACGAGCAGTACTTC. The chain is built from TRBV4-1 and TRBJ2-7; no reliable D call. CDR1 is MGHRA and CDR2 is YSYEKL in the germline V gene. This CDR3 region has 15 residues. Trimming left V 4 bases short and J 2 bases short, with 15 bases between.

This clonotype showed up many times. The chain links TRBV6-1 to TRBJ1-2; 7 positions agree with TRBD1. This CDR3 is built from 14 residues. Germline V gives CDR1 MNHNS, CDR2 SASEGT. Germline trimming cut 4 bases from V and 4 bases from J; bases unmatched to any gene: 6. CDR3 sequence (DNA): TGTGCCAGCAGTGCGACAGGGTCTGGCTATGGCTACACCTTC. Translation gives CASSATGSGYGYTF.

The chain recombines TRBV24-1 with TRBJ2-5; D is unclear. This CDR3 is 13 amino acids long. Germline V gene sequence: CDR1 KGHDR, CDR2 SFDVKD. V was cut by 1 base and J by 11 bases, with 13 bases left in between. Here the CDR3 reads CATSDFAQTEQYF. CDR3 nucleotide sequence: TGTGCCACCAGTGATTTTGCACAGACTGAGCAGTACTTC.

This clonotype was seen repeatedly, ten times or more. CDR3 nucleotides: TGTGCCAGCAGCTTGCCGACTAGCGGGAGGGCCAACGAGCAGTACTTC. It codes for CASSLPTSGRANEQYF. The chain carries TRBV5-6 and TRBJ2-7, with TRBD2 matching 14 bases. Germline V gene sequence: CDR1 SGHDT, CDR2 YYEEEE. The V and J ends lost 1 base and 5 bases, in that order; junction bases with no gene match: 5. The CDR3 covers 16 residues.

The sample holds a few counts of this clonotype. The CDR3 here is CASSLAAAGELFF. The CDR3 bases are TGTGCCAGCAGTTTAGCGGCTGCCGGGGAGCTGTTTTTT. The J gene is TRBJ2-2, the V gene TRBV27; D gene uncertain. Germline V gene data show CDR1 as MNHEY and CDR2 as SMNVEV (reference sequence). The V gene lost 2 bases and the J gene lost 6 bases, with 7 bases spanning the gap. The CDR3 length is 13 residues.

The sample holds many counts of this clonotype. This chain connects TRBV27 to TRBJ2-7, with 7 bases aligning to TRBD1. CDR1 and CDR2 from the germline V gene are MNHEY and SMNVEV (reference sequence). V trimming: 5 bases; J trimming: 4 bases; junction bases outside the gene matches: 14. The CDR3 consists of 16 residues. The CDR3 DNA follows: TGTGCCAGCAGTCCCGAATCCACGACAGGGCCATACGAGCAGTACTTC. This sequence encodes CASSPESTTGPYEQYF.

This clonotype has ten or more counts. V is TRBV7-9 and J is TRBJ2-6, with D uncertain. CDR1 is SEHNR, CDR2 FQNEAQ, per germline (reference sequence). The CDR3 is made up of 13 amino acids. V was cut by 6 bases and J by 2 bases, with 5 bases left in between. The CDR3: CASSQTGANVLTF. The CDR3 DNA sequence: TGTGCCAGCAGTCAGACTGGGGCCAACGTCCTGACTTTC.

Concerning this clonotype itself: The junction does not match germline at one end; this may be a read error. The gene calls are TRBV19 and TRBJ2-2; 12 bases agree with TRBD2. CDR3 length: 16 amino acids. The germline CDR1 and CDR2 sequences are LNHDA and SQIVND (reference sequence). The CDR3 protein is CASRPSGRVGLREQFF. The CDR3 DNA reads TGTGCCAGTAGGCCTAGCGGGAGGGTGGGTTTACGTGAGCAGTTTTTT.

This clonotype was observed at least ten times. The CDR3 region has the DNA TGTGCCAGCAAAGGGCACAGGGAAAGTGGCTACACCTTC. It specifies CASKGHRESGYTF. The genes are TRBV6-5 and TRBJ1-2; possible D gene TRBD1, 6 bases. The V gene lost 7 bases and the J gene lost 7 bases, with 16 bases spanning the gap. The CDR3 has 13 amino acids. The germline V gene encodes CDR1 MNHEY and CDR2 SVGAGI.